This paragraph reports one T cell receptor beta chain. What it binds is unknown. The data derive from a study of regulatory T cells in long-lasting Graves disease. Points from the study as a whole: Sample size was small, which may have lowered accuracy.

Libraries of TCR beta came from iRepertoire HTBI primers plus Arm-PCR of CDR3 regions. TCRdb passed the multiplex PCR reads through MiXCR, listing each CDR3 protein once. The table includes 200,000 to 250,000 distinct CDR3 sequences, approximately 18% detected once. There are 11 residues in the CDR3. Looked up from germline, CDR1 is SGHAT and CDR2 is FQNNGV. V shed 1 base and J shed 9 bases, with 4 bases lying between them. The time point denotes: newly diagnosed GD, antithyroid drugs for less than 3 months. RNA isolated from PBMCs was used to make the TCR library. The same sample was also used in a study of T cells in Graves' hyperthyroidism and ophthalmopathy. From that report: Calling Graves' hyperthyroidism stable meant ophthalmopathy did not progress within 18 months. First-round RT-PCR of the TCR CDR3 relied on the HTBI primer set. Median prediction lead before ophthalmopathy onset was six to eight months with the model.

This chain joins TRBV11-2 and TRBJ2-1; D is undetermined. Here the sequenced sample was peripheral blood mononuclear cells (PBMCs), taken at new diagnosis, from a patient treated with antithyroid drugs. This clonotype was obtained from a woman in her 30s with Graves disease. The CDR3 spells CASSLAGEQFF. CDR3 coding DNA: TGTGCCAGCAGCTTAGCCGGTGAGCAGTTCTTC.